These 24 T cell receptor beta chains originate from one sample sequenced in a study of control samples from healthy donors and cancer patients. Clones were sequenced by immunoSEQ multiplex PCR, and TCRdb holds only the in-frame ones, with some missing. This sample has approximately 100,000 clones, with around 90% found just once. Sequenced sample: blood. The receptors shown here come from a human donor in good health. The donor label of this sample is uncertain.

The chain joins TRBV4-2 to TRBJ2-3, with 8 bases identical to TRBD2. The trim removed 4 bases at V and 3 bases at J, leaving 9 bases unmatched. This CDR3 is 16 amino acids long. CDR1 and CDR2 from the germline V gene are LGHNA and YNFKEQ. CDR3 sequence reads: CASSLSTGGATDTQYF. The CDR3 DNA is TGTGCCAGCAGCCTTTCCACCGGGGGGGCGACAGATACGCAGTATTTT.

This chain links TRBV4-1 with TRBJ1-1; perhaps TRBD1 as D (5 bases). The germline V gene encodes CDR1 MGHRA and CDR2 YSYEKL. CDR3 length equals 15 residues. V gave up 0 bases and J gave up 1 base, with 9 bases separating them. The CDR3 here is CASSQDVGGNTEAFF. As DNA, the CDR3 is TGCGCCAGCAGCCAAGATGTGGGGGGGAACACTGAAGCTTTCTTT.

This clone is a singleton in its sample. This chain joins TRBV12-5 and TRBJ2-1; TRBD2 matches 8 bases. This CDR3 region has 14 residues. V shed 3 bases, J shed 6 bases, and the junction held 4 bases outside the gene matches. Germline V gives CDR1 LGHNT, CDR2 FRNRAP. In DNA form, the CDR3 reads TGTGCTAGTGGTTTTTCGGGGGGGGCCAATGAGCAGTTCTTC. Amino acid sequence: CASGFSGGANEQFF.

This rearrangement joins TRBV28 to TRBJ2-3; either TRBD1 or TRBD2 may supply D (5 bases each). The CDR3 runs to 13 residues. V shed 6 bases and J shed 2 bases, with 9 bases lying between them. Germline V gene sequence: CDR1 MDHEN, CDR2 SYDVKM. CDR3 bases: TGTGCCAGCAGCTCTGGGACCACAGATACGCAGTATTTT. Protein product: CASSSGTTDTQYF.

J is TRBJ2-7 and V is TRBV14; no firm D call. CDR1 is SGHDN, CDR2 FVKESK, per germline. V was cut by 0 bases and J by 5 bases, with 11 bases left in between. The CDR3 sequence is 14 residues long. The CDR3 bases are TGTGCCAGCAGCCAAGATGGCAGGCCTAACGAGCAGTACTTC. Protein sequence: CASSQDGRPNEQYF.

The chain employs TRBV5-1 and TRBJ1-1; TRBD1 matches at 9 bases. Germline V CDR1 and CDR2: SGHRS, YFSETQ. This CDR3 comprises 15 residues. Germline trimming cut 4 bases from V and 0 bases from J; bases unmatched to any gene: 4. The DNA for the CDR3 is TGCGCCAGCAGCCGGGACAGGGACATGAACACTGAAGCTTTCTTT. Protein sequence: CASSRDRDMNTEAFF.

The V and J genes are TRBV30 and TRBJ2-5; a possible D gene is TRBD2 (5 bases). This CDR3 has 12 residues. CDR1 and CDR2 (germline): GTSNPN, SVGIG (reference sequence). The V gene lost 5 bases and the J gene lost 6 bases, with 13 bases spanning the gap. For the CDR3, the DNA is TGTGCCTGGGACCCCGGGGTTAAGACCCAGTACTTC. Its translation: CAWDPGVKTQYF.

The V gene is TRBV30, the J gene TRBJ2-3; 9 nucleotides agree with TRBD1. CDR3 length equals 15 residues. Germline values: CDR1 GTSNPN, CDR2 SVGIG (reference sequence). With V trimmed by 4 bases and J by 4 bases, 9 bases remained unmatched. The CDR3 here is CAWTFTGGASDTQYF. In DNA, the CDR3 is TGTGCCTGGACCTTTACAGGGGGCGCGTCAGATACGCAGTATTTT. Variable domain in full (rest from reference TRBV30 and TRBJ2-3): SQTIHQWPATLVQPVGSPLSLECTVEGTSNPNLYWYRQAAGRGLQLLFYSVGIGQISSEVPQNLSASRPQDRQFILSSKKLLLSDSGFYLCAWTFTGGASDTQYFGPGTRLTVL.

This clone has just one count. V and J are TRBV5-6 and TRBJ2-1; weak D call: TRBD2 (5 bases). CDR1 SGHDT and CDR2 YYEEEE come from the germline V gene. The CDR3 contains 14 residues. Trimming removed 0 bases at V and 3 bases at J, with 7 bases between. The CDR3 spells CASSLGLRYNEQFF. CDR3 DNA sequence: TGTGCCAGCAGCTTGGGACTACGCTACAATGAGCAGTTCTTC.

The chain employs TRBV6-5 and TRBJ1-1, with D unclear. V lost 0 bases and J lost 4, with 6 bases in between. This CDR3 region has 13 residues. The germline gives CDR1 MNHEY, CDR2 SVGAGI. The CDR3, as DNA: TGTGCCAGCAGTTACTCCGGTCGCACTGAAGCTTTCTTT. It encodes CASSYSGRTEAFF.

The chain employs TRBV19 and TRBJ1-6, with 7 bases matching TRBD1. The V and J ends lost 6 bases and 9 bases, in that order; junction bases with no gene match: 11. The CDR3 has 15 amino acids. In germline, CDR1 is LNHDA, CDR2 SQIVND (reference sequence). CDR3 protein: CASRDGQAFSSPLHF. DNA of the CDR3: TGTGCCAGTAGGGATGGACAGGCGTTTTCTTCACCCCTCCACTTT.

The V gene is TRBV24-1, the J gene TRBJ2-3; 10 nucleotides agree with TRBD1. The V gene's germline CDR1 is KGHDR and CDR2 SFDVKD. The CDR3 runs to 16 residues. The V segment lost 3 bases and the J segment 7 bases; nucleotides outside the gene matches: 9. The CDR3 DNA is TGTGCCACCAGTGATCCCTATGACAGGGGGCAATATACGCAGTATTTT. Its protein product is CATSDPYDRGQYTQYF.

V and J are TRBV19 and TRBJ2-4; 7 nucleotides agree with TRBD2. V was clipped by 8 bases and J by 6 bases; unmatched bases: 4. CDR1 is LNHDA, CDR2 SQIVND, per germline (reference sequence). The CDR3 length is 12 residues. CDR3 region: CASWGRGNIQYF. In DNA, the CDR3 is TGTGCCAGTTGGGGGAGGGGAAACATTCAGTACTTC.

The CDR3 sequence is CATSDPYNEQFF. The CDR3 nucleotides read TGTGCCACCAGTGACCCATACAATGAGCAGTTCTTC. The chain recombines TRBV24-1 with TRBJ2-1, with no clear D. V gave up 4 bases and J gave up 4 bases, with 4 bases separating them. The germline V gene encodes CDR1 KGHDR and CDR2 SFDVKD. The CDR3 consists of 12 residues.

V gene TRBV4-3 combines with J gene TRBJ1-4; D possibly corresponds to TRBD1 (6 bases). V shed 0 bases and J shed 7 bases, with 12 bases lying between them. Looked up from germline, CDR1 is LGHNA and CDR2 is YSLEER. The CDR3 consists of 15 residues. CDR3 bases: TGCGCCAGCAGCCAAGATACCCCGGACAGTGAAAAACTGTTTTTT. This sequence encodes CASSQDTPDSEKLFF.

V usage is TRBV19 and J usage is TRBJ1-5; 7 nucleotides line up with TRBD1. Per the germline V gene, CDR1 is LNHDA and CDR2 is SQIVND (reference sequence). Losses at the gene ends were 7 bases for V and 5 bases for J; bases not matched to a gene: 11. The CDR3 is 15 amino acids. The CDR3 nucleotides are TGTGCCAGTACCCCCAGCGGGACAGTCTATCAGCCCCAGCATTTT. This encodes CASTPSGTVYQPQHF.

V is TRBV18 and J is TRBJ2-3, with unresolved D. The CDR3 is 11 amino acids. Trimming left V 6 bases short and J 6 bases short, with 7 bases between. CDR1 KGHSH and CDR2 LQKENI come from the germline V gene. CDR3 sequence reads: CASSSKDTQYF. CDR3 bases: TGTGCCAGCTCGTCAAAGGATACGCAGTATTTT.

This clone was counted between two and nine times. The chain joins TRBV7-8 to TRBJ1-4, with TRBD1 as a possible D gene (6 bases). The CDR3 sequence is 16 residues long. Looked up from germline, CDR1 is SGHVS and CDR2 is FQNEAQ. V was pared by 4 bases and J by 6 bases, with 18 bases between. The CDR3 nucleotides are TGTGCCAGCAGCTGGGGGGCACGGACACCCGATGAAAAACTGTTTTTT. This encodes CASSWGARTPDEKLFF.

This sequence joins TRBV3-1 (or the pseudogene TRBV3-2) and TRBJ2-1; TRBD2 is a possible D gene (6 bases). V was pared by 3 bases and J by 14 bases, with 20 bases between. The CDR3 covers 14 residues. Germline V gene lookup returns CDR1 LGHDT and CDR2 YNNKEL (reference sequence). CDR3 in amino acids: CASSQGTERRDEFF. In nucleotides, the CDR3 is TGTGCCAGCAGCCAGGGGACTGAGCGGCGAGATGAGTTCTTC.

V and J are TRBV5-1 and TRBJ2-1; 11 bases line up with TRBD1. V lost 4 bases and J lost 7; bases outside the gene matches: 7. The CDR3 is made up of 15 amino acids. Germline V gene lookup returns CDR1 SGHRS and CDR2 YFSETQ. CDR3 sequence: CASSTGQGARNEQFF. The CDR3 DNA is TGCGCCAGCAGCACTGGACAGGGGGCGCGGAATGAGCAGTTCTTC.

V usage is TRBV6-2 or TRBV6-3 and J usage is TRBJ1-4; TRBD1 agrees at 7 bases. The CDR3 extends over 16 amino acids. V dropped 6 bases and J dropped 4; count of bases not matched to a gene: 11. The V gene's germline CDR1 is MNHEY and CDR2 SVGEGT. CDR3 sequence: CASSPYRGQINEKLFF. Here the CDR3 DNA reads TGTGCCAGCAGCCCTTACCGGGGACAGATTAATGAAAAACTGTTTTTT.

This chain connects TRBV25-1 to TRBJ1-2; 7 bases are a match to TRBD1. Germline loops: CDR1 MGHDK, CDR2 SYGVNS. CDR3 length: 16 amino acids. V lost 0 bases and J lost 7; bases outside the gene matches: 11. The CDR3 reads CASSEYGQVDVGGYTF. CDR3 sequence (DNA): TGTGCCAGCAGTGAATATGGACAGGTGGATGTGGGTGGCTACACCTTC.

This chain links TRBV5-4 with TRBJ1-1; D might be TRBD1 (6 bases). Between the trimmed V and J ends, which lost 4 bases and 0 bases, there was a span of 13 bases. Germline assignment: CDR1 SGHNT and CDR2 YYREEE (reference sequence). This CDR3 region has 15 residues. The CDR3 DNA is TGTGCCAGCAGCGGAAGAACAGGGATGAACACTGAAGCTTTCTTT. It translates to CASSGRTGMNTEAFF. Combining the CDR3 with reference TRBV5-4 and TRBJ1-1 gives the whole variable domain ETGVTQSPTHLIKTRGQQVTLRCSSQSGHNTVSWYQQALGQGPQFIFQYYREEENGRGNFPPRFSGLQFPNYSSELNVNALELDDSALYLCASSGRTGMNTEAFFGQGTRLTVV.

The chain carries TRBV6-2 or TRBV6-3 and TRBJ1-5, with D unresolved. Germline values: CDR1 MNHEY, CDR2 SVGEGT. This CDR3 contains 15 residues. The germline V and J ends were trimmed by 4 bases and 2 bases, with 12 bases remaining between them. This chain's CDR3 is CASSSAGTGNQPQHF. CDR3 bases: TGTGCCAGCAGTTCCGCGGGAACAGGCAATCAGCCCCAGCATTTT.